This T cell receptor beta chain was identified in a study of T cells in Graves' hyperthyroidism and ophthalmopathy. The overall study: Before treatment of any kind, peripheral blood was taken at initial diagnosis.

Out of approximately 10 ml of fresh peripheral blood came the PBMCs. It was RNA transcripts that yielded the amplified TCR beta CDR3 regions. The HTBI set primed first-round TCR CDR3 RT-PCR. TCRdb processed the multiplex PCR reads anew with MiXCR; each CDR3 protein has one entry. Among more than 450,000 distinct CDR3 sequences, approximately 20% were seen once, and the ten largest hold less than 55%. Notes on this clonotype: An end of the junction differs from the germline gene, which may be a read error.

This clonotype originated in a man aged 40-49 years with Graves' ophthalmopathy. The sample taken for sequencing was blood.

CDR3 sequence reads: CASSQLGQGSGPQHF. CDR3 DNA: TGTGCCAGCAGCCAACTGGGACAGGGGTCTGGACCCCAGCATTTT. This chain joins TRBV5-1 and TRBJ1-5, with 10 nucleotides matching TRBD1. The CDR3 contains 15 residues. Germline CDR1 and CDR2: SGHRS and YFSETQ.